This T cell receptor beta chain was documented in a study of T-cell memory formation after mild COVID-19. Study-wide context: The TCR clusters were mostly specific to one donor.

Trimming took 3 bases from V and 6 from J, leaving 12 bases between them. The CDR3 is made up of 14 amino acids. Germline CDR1 is SGHTA and CDR2 is FQGTGA. It was 5'RACE with constant-segment primers that produced the TCR alpha and TCR beta cDNA libraries, which carried sample barcodes and UMIs. One entry per CDR3 protein results from TCRdb running MiXCR on the 5' RACE reads. This table has a few hundred thousand distinct CDR3 sequences, around 19% appearing once. The source material was PBMCs or a T cell subset sorted from them (not recorded which). The rearrangement uses TRBV7-3 and TRBJ1-5, with unresolved D. The receptor comes from a man younger than 30 who had mild COVID-19 (a few samples of this study predate the infection). Cell type and time point are not known. Here the CDR3 reads CASSFQEGGQPQHF. CDR3 DNA: TGTGCCAGCAGCTTCCAGGAGGGTGGTCAGCCCCAGCATTTT.